Listed below are T cell receptor beta chains from one sample, sequenced in a study of cytomegalovirus exposure and HLA in healthy donors. Clones were sequenced by immunoSEQ multiplex PCR, and TCRdb holds only the in-frame ones, with some missing. The sample holds about 190,000 clones, 65% to 85% seen once. Sequencing input: PBMCs. The receptors stem from a man between 50 and 59 years old in good health and CMV-seronegative. Both conserved end residues are part of each CDR3. A D gene is named only where the DNA matches it firmly. Clone size is not always given. Where it is, it says once, few, many or a class for expanded clones.

D	V	size	J	DNA	CDR3
-	TRBV7-9	-	TRBJ2-5	TGTGCCAGCAGCTTAATAAGGGGCCAAGAGACCCAGTACTTC	CASSLIRGQETQYF
-	TRBV10-2	few	TRBJ1-3	TGCGCCAGCAGTGAGTCGAGTCTCACCATATATTTT	CASSESSLTIYF
TRBD1	TRBV10-3	-	TRBJ2-7	TGTGCCATCAGTGGGGACAGGGTTTCTTCCTACGAGCAGTACTTC	CAISGDRVSSYEQYF
TRBD1	TRBV9	-	TRBJ1-1	TGTGCCAGCAGCGCGACAGGGGTCGGCACTGAAGCTTTCTTT	CASSATGVGTEAFF
-	TRBV5-5	few	TRBJ1-1	TGTGCCAGCAGCCGAGGGGACTCTGGGACCACTGAAGCTTTCTTT	CASSRGDSGTTEAFF
TRBD1	TRBV10-3	-	TRBJ2-3	TGTGCCATCAGTCCAGGACAGGGGCGACTAGATACGCAGTATTTT	CAISPGQGRLDTQYF
TRBD1	TRBV5-4	-	TRBJ2-1	TGTGCCAGCAGCAAGAGACAGGGGGCGCGCGACAATGAGCAGTTCTTC	CASSKRQGARDNEQFF
-	TRBV7-2	-	TRBJ1-1	TGTGCCAGCAGCTTAGAGCCCTTATCTGAAGCTTTCTTT	CASSLEPLSEAFF
-	TRBV27	-	TRBJ2-7	TGTGCCAGCAGGACTAGGGGGACAGATTACGAGCAGTACTTC	CASRTRGTDYEQYF
-	TRBV13	-	TRBJ1-1	TGTGCCAGCAGCCACCGACGCGGGGCTTACACTGAAGCTTTCTTT	CASSHRRGAYTEAFF
-	TRBV7-3	few	TRBJ2-2	TGTGCCAGCAGCCCTCGTATCGGGGAGCTGTTTTTT	CASSPRIGELFF
-	TRBV5-1	-	TRBJ2-5	TGCGCCAGCAGCTTGGGGGGCCCCATTGAGACCCAGTACTTC	CASSLGGPIETQYF
-	TRBV5-1	-	TRBJ2-1	TGCGCCAGCAGCCCCTCACAGGGAAATGAGCAGTTCTTC	CASSPSQGNEQFF
-	TRBV27	-	TRBJ2-7	TGTGCCAGCAGTTTAACAGGGACGGGGGAGCAGTACTTC	CASSLTGTGEQYF